A selection of T cell receptor beta chains follows, all from one sample in a study of shared clonotypes between healthy human individuals. Here immunoSEQ multiplex PCR was the method, and the copy in TCRdb shows in-frame clones only, minus some. The top ten clones hold 0.4% to 0.45% of a sample with around 1.6 million clones, 98% of them seen once. Material: naive CD4+ T cells sorted from blood. These receptors all come from a man under 40 in good health. Both conserved end residues are trimmed from each CDR3. Clone size is shown for a subset of rows, as once, few, many or a class of expanded clone.

j_call v_call clone_size cdr3_aa
TRBJ2-2 TRBV7-2 NA ASSFTSGRAGELF
TRBJ2-5 TRBV15 once ATSREIGGGEETQY
TRBJ2-1 TRBV5-1 NA ASSLIGLANEQF
TRBJ2-7 TRBV6-5 NA ASSARGYEQY
TRBJ2-1 TRBV6-1 once ASSALRLGYGEQF
TRBJ2-5 TRBV7-3 NA ASSVRARETQY
TRBJ1-2 TRBV6-1 once ASSPSVGGDYGYT
TRBJ2-7 TRBV11-2 NA ASRSQRGISYEQY
TRBJ1-5 TRBV5-6 NA ASRGQCYQPQH
TRBJ2-7 TRBV27 once ASSKGTSGTPHEQY
TRBJ2-5 TRBV19 NA ASRSGSVWY
TRBJ1-1 TRBV5-1 NA ASSLLGRGTEAF
TRBJ1-4 TRBV5-1 once ASSLQANEKLF
TRBJ2-3 TRBV10-3 NA AIRAGGSTDTQY
TRBJ2-7 TRBV10-2 NA ASRITGVGEQY
TRBJ2-7 TRBV4-1 NA ASSQAVDGEQY
TRBJ2-1 TRBV5-1 NA ASSLFSGRSYNEQF
TRBJ1-5 TRBV15 NA ATSRGQGAPYGFQAQH
TRBJ2-1 TRBV28 NA ASRPPQAGGPYNEQF
TRBJ2-1 TRBV19 NA ASTPEDSYNEQF
TRBJ2-1 TRBV6-1 NA ASSVASGRTYNEQF
TRBJ2-1 TRBV9 once ASSVRAGGSPSSYNEQF
TRBJ2-4 TRBV6-5 NA ASMGNSGIQY
TRBJ2-7 TRBV6-5 NA AVGRALDEQY
TRBJ2-3 TRBV12-2 NA ASRGKSRQGSRTDTQY
TRBJ2-7 TRBV29-1 NA SVTKGPFGGGYEQY
TRBJ2-7 TRBV5-4 NA ASSLGRTSGYEQY
TRBJ2-7 TRBV18 NA ASSPNRGNSYEQY
TRBJ1-2 TRBV6-1 NA ARRGAGGGYGYT
TRBJ1-2 TRBV29-1 NA SVEDLGMYYGYT
TRBJ1-5 TRBV28 NA ASSLTTPYQPQH
TRBJ1-4 TRBV5-4 NA ASSQRSNHIATNEKLF
TRBJ1-5 TRBV4-1 NA ASSQDGQPAGLSNQPQH
TRBJ2-7 TRBV6-1 NA ASSEAPSFQERDEQY
TRBJ1-5 TRBV19 NA ASSIEAVFNQPQH
TRBJ1-5 TRBV5-5 NA ASSFTTGVGNQPQH
TRBJ2-1 TRBV28 NA ASSKEAGGLRNEQF
TRBJ2-7 TRBV10-1 NA ASSGSEGVPYEQY
TRBJ1-1 TRBV6-6 NA ASSLYSGMNTEAF
TRBJ1-3 TRBV4-1 NA ASSQERVTGNTIY
TRBJ2-2 TRBV9 NA ASSVHHGGELF
TRBJ2-1 TRBV5-8 NA ASSPGTGVYNEQF
TRBJ2-7 TRBV7-9 NA ASSLGLAGVDEQY
TRBJ1-2 TRBV5-8 once ASSFGLNYGYT
TRBJ1-5 TRBV28 NA ASSLVLNQPQH
TRBJ2-3 TRBV7-9 NA ASSYRGADTQY
TRBJ2-2 TRBV6-5 NA ASTDIRTNTGELF
TRBJ1-2 TRBV4-3 NA ASSQGLLGESGYT
TRBJ2-1 TRBV18 NA ASSPVRGNEQF
TRBJ2-1 TRBV11-3 NA ASSYRTSGYNEQF
TRBJ2-5 TRBV11-2 NA ASSPVRRRGQGQETQY
TRBJ1-5 TRBV11-2 NA ASSRTGTSNQPQH
TRBJ1-3 TRBV19 NA ASSIPGQQNTIY
TRBJ2-7 TRBV28 NA ASSLAGTSAYEQY
TRBJ1-5 TRBV27 NA ASSLSSREVQPQH
TRBJ2-3 TRBV5-4 NA ALRQGAKDTQY
TRBJ1-3 TRBV28 NA ASSLEFRRGNTIY
TRBJ1-2 TRBV11-2 NA ASSSDRGLYGYT
TRBJ2-3 TRBV27 NA ASSLMGGGGTDTQY
TRBJ2-7 TRBV7-2 NA ASSSLVAGVYEQY